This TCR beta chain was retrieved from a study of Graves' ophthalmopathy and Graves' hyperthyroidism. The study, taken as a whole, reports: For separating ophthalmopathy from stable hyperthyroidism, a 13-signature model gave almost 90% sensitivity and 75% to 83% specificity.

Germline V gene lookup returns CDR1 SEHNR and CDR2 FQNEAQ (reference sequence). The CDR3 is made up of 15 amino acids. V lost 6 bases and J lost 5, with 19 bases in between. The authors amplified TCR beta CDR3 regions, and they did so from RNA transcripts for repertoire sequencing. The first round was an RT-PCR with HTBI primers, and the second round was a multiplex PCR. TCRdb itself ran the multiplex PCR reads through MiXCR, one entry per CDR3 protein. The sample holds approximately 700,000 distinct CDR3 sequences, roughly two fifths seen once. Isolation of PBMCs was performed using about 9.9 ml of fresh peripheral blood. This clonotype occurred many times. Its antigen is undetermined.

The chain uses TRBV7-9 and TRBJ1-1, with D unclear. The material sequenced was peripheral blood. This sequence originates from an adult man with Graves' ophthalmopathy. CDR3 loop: CASSPYDGASTEAFF. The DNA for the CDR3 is TGTGCCAGCAGTCCTTACGACGGAGCATCTACTGAAGCTTTCTTT.